This T cell receptor (beta chain) was sequenced for a study of blood T cell repertoires in COVID-19 (TCRdb year 2020). Describing the broader study: Samples from collaborators originated in the United States, Italy and Spain and spanned both the acute and convalescent phases of COVID-19. The prospective study material was composed of cDNA or gDNA derived from T cells, B-cell-depleted T cells, or PBMCs. Deeply sampled blood TCRbeta repertoires from subjects exposed to, actively infected with, or recovered from COVID-19 were included in the dataset. The repertoires were made available in a free public database intended to serve as a resource for research on the immune response to SARS-CoV-2. The samples were drawn from the first 160 participants of the ongoing ImmuneRACE study and from about 1,200 subjects provided by 6 global collaborators. Sample metadata almost always included a de-identified subject ID, COVID-19 status, age in years and sex. HLA class I and class II types, where available, came from metadata supplied by the sample provider rather than from assay-based typing.

The germline V gene (reference sequence) provides CDR1 MNHEY and CDR2 SMNVEV. Trimming removed 6 bases from V and 4 bases from J; the gene matches leave 5 bases unexplained. From cysteine to phenylalanine, the CDR3 is 15 amino acids long. The DNA shown is the 45-base CDR3, in frame from base 1. This clone is a singleton in its sample. There is no known antigen for this receptor. It has no much larger one-base neighbor in the sample; base qualities were not kept. On the study overall, not on this receptor specifically: The amount of clinical and demographic metadata varied by source and participant and was provided uncurated.

At one collaborating source in Seattle, patients were enrolled during active infection and were followed longitudinally through the course of disease. Whole blood was collected in K2EDTA tubes by collaborating institutions according to the institutions' own protocols. For TCRbeta analysis, collaborators shipped samples in one of three forms: frozen whole blood, isolated PBMCs, or DNA extracted from either of those sample types. The immunoSEQ Assay, a bias-controlled multiplex PCR, was used to amplify TCRbeta CDR3 regions from genomic DNA. The original pipeline was this. Within the assay, amplification of reference gene primers was used to estimate how many nucleated cells each sample contained. To quantify the absolute abundance of each unique TCRbeta CDR3 rearrangement, sequence reads were collapsed and filtered. Productive Simpson clonality was computed per sample as the square root of Simpson's diversity index over productive rearrangements. Not all clones reach the TCRdb copy of this immuneACCESS table, which keeps in-frame sequences only. Checked studies attribute under half of the gap to unresolved V genes and leave the rest unexplained. V and J calls and clone size are as listed in that table; D and trimming were resolved from the DNA. For this sample the table gives fewer than 600,000 clones, of which roughly 89% were detected only once. Roughly 0.9% of the sample lies in the top ten.

Sequenced sample: peripheral blood. The sequence joins TRBV27 to TRBJ2-1; TRBD2 lines up with 11 middle nucleotides. The TCR was taken from a man between 18 and 29 years old with COVID-19, enrolled during active disease. The CDR3 corresponds to CASSPSGGSYNEQFF. The DNA is as follows: TGTGCCAGCAGCCCTAGCGGGGGGTCTTACAATGAGCAGTTCTTC.